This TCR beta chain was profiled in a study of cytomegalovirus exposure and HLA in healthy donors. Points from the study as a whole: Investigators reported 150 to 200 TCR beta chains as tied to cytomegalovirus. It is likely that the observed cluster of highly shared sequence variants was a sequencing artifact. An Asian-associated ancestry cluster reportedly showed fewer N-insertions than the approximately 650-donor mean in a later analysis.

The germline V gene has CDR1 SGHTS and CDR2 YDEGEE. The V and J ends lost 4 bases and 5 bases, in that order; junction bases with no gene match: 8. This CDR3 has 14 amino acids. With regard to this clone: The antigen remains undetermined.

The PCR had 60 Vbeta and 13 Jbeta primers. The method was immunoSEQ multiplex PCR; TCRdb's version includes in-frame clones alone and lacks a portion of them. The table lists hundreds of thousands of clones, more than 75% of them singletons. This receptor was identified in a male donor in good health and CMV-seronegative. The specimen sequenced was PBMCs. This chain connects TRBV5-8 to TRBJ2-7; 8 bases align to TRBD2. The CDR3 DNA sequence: TGTGCCAGCAGCCCACAAGGGACTAGTGACGAGCAGTACTTC. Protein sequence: CASSPQGTSDEQYF.